This TCR beta chain was sequenced during a study of blood T cells in healthy people across ages. Combining a sample-barcoded 5' primer with a J-beta primer mix, a second PCR ran for 7 to 11 cycles. TCRdb re-called the 5' RACE reads with MiXCR, one entry per CDR3 protein. There are almost 800,000 distinct CDR3 sequences in the sample; nearly 60% occur only once, and about 20% lies in the top ten. This sequence originates from a man under 40 in good health. The material sequenced was blood.

The CDR3 nucleotides are TGTGCCAGCAGCCTCCGGGCGGGGGACCTTTACGAGCAGTACTTC. Its translation: CASSLRAGDLYEQYF. The rearrangement uses TRBV11-2 and TRBJ2-7; 7 nucleotides match TRBD2. This CDR3 has 15 amino acids. After removal of 5 bases from V and 4 bases from J, the junction contained 11 bases not matched to a gene. Per the germline V gene, CDR1 is SGHAT and CDR2 is FQNNGV.